This T cell receptor (beta chain) was identified in a study of blood T cell repertoires in COVID-19. Study-level background: From T cells, B-cell-depleted T cells, or PBMCs came the material, which was cDNA or gDNA.

Trimming at V came to 5 bases and at J to 8 bases, leaving 9 bases not matched to a gene. The CDR3 sequence is 15 residues long. CDR1 and CDR2 from the germline V gene are SGHTA and FQGTGA. The authors' processing: Amplifying reference gene primers gave estimates of nucleated cell counts. Sequencing used immunoSEQ multiplex PCR; TCRdb keeps in-frame clones, though not all of them. From that table come the V and J calls and clone size; the DNA was used to work out D and trimming. The table records over 90,000 clones, around 87% of them present only once. The V call is TRBV7-3, the J call TRBJ2-1; 10 positions agree with TRBD2. This TCR was sampled from a human donor in a cohort sampled during active COVID-19. The material sequenced was peripheral blood. CDR3 sequence reads: CASSQPSGSVDEQFF. As DNA, the CDR3 is TGTGCCAGCAGCCAACCTAGCGGGAGTGTGGATGAGCAGTTCTTC.